This TCR beta chain was sequenced during a study of blood T cell repertoires in COVID-19. This clone was picked up one time. Source study methods: Reference gene primer amplification gave nucleated cell count estimates. Profiling relied on immunoSEQ multiplex PCR, and the TCRdb table lists in-frame clones only, not all of them. V and J calls and clone size are as listed in that table; D and trimming were resolved from the DNA. This sample carries 40,000 to 60,000 clones, about 85% of them seen once, and the ten largest clones take 5% to 6%. This clonotype originated in a man in his forties or fifties with active COVID-19. Sequenced material: peripheral blood.

The CDR3 DNA is TGTGCCAGCAGTTTAGGACAACACAATGAGCAGTTCTTC. Its protein product is CASSLGQHNEQFF. The chain combines TRBV25-1 with TRBJ2-1; the D gene is possibly TRBD1 (5 bases). V gave up 5 bases and J gave up 5 bases, with 10 bases separating them. Per the germline V gene, CDR1 is MGHDK and CDR2 is SYGVNS. CDR3 size: 13 residues.